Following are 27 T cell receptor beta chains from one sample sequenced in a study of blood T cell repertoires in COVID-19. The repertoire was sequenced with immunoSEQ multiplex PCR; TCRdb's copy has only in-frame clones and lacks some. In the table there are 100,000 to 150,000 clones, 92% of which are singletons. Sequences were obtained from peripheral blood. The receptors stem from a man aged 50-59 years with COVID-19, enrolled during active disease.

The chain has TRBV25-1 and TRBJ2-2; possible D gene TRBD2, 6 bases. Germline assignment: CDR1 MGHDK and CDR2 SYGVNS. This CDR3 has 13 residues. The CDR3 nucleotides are TGTGCTTCAGGGAGGCTGGACACCGGGGAGCTGTTTTTT. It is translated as CASGRLDTGELFF.

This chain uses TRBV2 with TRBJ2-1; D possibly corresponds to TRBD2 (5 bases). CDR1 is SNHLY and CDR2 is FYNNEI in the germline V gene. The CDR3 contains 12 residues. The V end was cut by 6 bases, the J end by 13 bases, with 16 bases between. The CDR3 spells CASSSGVGIQFF. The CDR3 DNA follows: TGTGCCAGCAGCTCCGGGGTTGGGATACAGTTCTTC.

CDR3 sequence (DNA): TGTGCCAGCTCACCCGCGGGACAGGTCAATCAGCCCCAGCATTTT. It specifies CASSPAGQVNQPQHF. The chain recombines TRBV18 with TRBJ1-5; 8 nucleotides align to TRBD1. CDR3 size: 15 residues. With V trimmed by 3 bases and J by 3 bases, 4 bases remained unmatched. Germline V lookup: CDR1 KGHSH, CDR2 LQKENI.

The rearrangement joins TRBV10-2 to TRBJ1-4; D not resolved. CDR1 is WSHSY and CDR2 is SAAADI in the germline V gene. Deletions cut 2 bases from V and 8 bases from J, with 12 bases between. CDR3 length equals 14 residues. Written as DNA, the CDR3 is TGCGCCAGCAGTGAGACGGGTCTAGGAGAAAAACTGTTTTTT. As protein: CASSETGLGEKLFF.

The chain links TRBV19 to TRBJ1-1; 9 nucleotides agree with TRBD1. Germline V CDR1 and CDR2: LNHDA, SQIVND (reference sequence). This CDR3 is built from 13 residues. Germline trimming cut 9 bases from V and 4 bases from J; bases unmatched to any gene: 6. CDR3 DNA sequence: TGTGCCAGCCTTCCGACAGGGGGCACTGAAGCTTTCTTT. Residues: CASLPTGGTEAFF. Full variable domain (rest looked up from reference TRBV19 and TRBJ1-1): DGGITQSPKYLFRKEGQNVTLSCEQNLNHDAMYWYRQDPGQGLRLIYYSQIVNDFQKGDIAEGYSVSREKKESFPLTVTSAQKNPTAFYLCASLPTGGTEAFFGQGTRLTVV.

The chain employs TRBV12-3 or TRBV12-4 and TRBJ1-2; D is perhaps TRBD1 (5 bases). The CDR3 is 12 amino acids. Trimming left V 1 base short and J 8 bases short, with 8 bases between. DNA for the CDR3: TGTGCCAGCAGTTTAGACCCAGGGGGCTACACCTTC. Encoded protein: CASSLDPGGYTF.

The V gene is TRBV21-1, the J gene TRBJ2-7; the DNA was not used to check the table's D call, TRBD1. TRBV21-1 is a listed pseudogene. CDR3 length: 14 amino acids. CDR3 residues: CASSKTQALEEQYV. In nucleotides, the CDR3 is TGTGCCAGCAGCAAAACGCAGGCCCTGGAAGAGCAGTACGTC.

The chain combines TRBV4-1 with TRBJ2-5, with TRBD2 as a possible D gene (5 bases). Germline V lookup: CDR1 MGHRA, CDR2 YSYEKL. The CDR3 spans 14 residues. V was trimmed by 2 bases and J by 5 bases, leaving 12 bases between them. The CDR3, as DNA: TGCGCCAGCAGCCAACCCGGGCTAGCTGAGACCCAGTACTTC. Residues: CASSQPGLAETQYF.

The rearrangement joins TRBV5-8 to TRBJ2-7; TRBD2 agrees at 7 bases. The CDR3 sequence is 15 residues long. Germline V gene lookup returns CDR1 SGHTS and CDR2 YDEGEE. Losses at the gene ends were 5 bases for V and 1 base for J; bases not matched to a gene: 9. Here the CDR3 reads CASRILAELSYEQYV. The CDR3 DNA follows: TGTGCCAGCAGAATCCTAGCGGAACTTTCCTACGAGCAGTACGTC.

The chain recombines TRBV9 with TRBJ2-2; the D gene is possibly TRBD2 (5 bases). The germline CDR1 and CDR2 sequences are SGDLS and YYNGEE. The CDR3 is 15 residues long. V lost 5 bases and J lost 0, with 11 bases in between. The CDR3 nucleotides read TGTGCCAGCAGTGTCCTAGCTGCGAACACCGGGGAGCTGTTTTTT. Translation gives CASSVLAANTGELFF.

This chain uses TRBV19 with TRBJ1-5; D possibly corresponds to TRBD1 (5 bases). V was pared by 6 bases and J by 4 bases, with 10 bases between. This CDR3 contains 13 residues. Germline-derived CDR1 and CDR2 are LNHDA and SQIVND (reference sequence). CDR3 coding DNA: TGTGCCAGTAGCGCGGGGGGGAATCAGCCCCAGCATTTT. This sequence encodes CASSAGGNQPQHF.

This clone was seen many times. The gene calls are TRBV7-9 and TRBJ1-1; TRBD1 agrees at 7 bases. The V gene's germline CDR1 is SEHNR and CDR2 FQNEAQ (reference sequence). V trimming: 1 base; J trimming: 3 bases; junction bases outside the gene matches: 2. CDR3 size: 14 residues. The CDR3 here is CASSLGGGYTEAFF. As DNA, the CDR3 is TGTGCCAGCAGCTTAGGAGGGGGCTACACTGAAGCTTTCTTT.

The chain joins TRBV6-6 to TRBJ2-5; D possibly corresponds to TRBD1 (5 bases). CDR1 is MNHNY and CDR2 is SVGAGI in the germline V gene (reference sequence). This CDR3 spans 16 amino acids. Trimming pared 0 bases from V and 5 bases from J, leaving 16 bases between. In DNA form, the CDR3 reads TGTGCCAGCAGTTACTCGAAAAGGGGCGCCAGGGAGACCCAGTACTTC. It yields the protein CASSYSKRGARETQYF.

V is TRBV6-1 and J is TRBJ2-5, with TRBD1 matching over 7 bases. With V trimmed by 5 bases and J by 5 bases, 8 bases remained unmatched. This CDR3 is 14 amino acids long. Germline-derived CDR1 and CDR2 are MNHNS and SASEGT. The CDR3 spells CASSSYRGGETQYF. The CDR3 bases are TGTGCCAGCAGTTCCTACAGGGGTGGGGAGACCCAGTACTTC.

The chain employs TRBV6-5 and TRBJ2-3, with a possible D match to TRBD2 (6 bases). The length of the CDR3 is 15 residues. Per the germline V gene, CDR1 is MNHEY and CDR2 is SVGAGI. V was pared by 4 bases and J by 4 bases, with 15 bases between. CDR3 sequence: CASSFDLSGADTQYF. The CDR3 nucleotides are TGTGCCAGCAGTTTTGATTTATCGGGAGCAGATACGCAGTATTTT.

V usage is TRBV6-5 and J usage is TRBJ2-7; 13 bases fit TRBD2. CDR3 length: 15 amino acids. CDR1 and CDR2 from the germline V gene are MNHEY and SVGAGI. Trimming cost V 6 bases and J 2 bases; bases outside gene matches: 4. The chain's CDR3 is CASSGLAGATYEQYF. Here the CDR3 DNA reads TGTGCCAGCAGCGGACTAGCGGGAGCAACCTACGAGCAGTACTTC.

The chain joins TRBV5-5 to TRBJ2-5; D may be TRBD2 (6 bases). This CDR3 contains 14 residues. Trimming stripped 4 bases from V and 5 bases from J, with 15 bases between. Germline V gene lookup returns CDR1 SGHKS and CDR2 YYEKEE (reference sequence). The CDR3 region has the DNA TGTGCCAGCAGCCGGGAGTGGGTCGGGGAGACCCAGTACTTC. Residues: CASSREWVGETQYF.

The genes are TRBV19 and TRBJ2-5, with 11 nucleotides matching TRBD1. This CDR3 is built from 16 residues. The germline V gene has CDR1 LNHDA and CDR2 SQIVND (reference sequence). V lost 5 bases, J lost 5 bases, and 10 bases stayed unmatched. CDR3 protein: CASSPRTGGDGETQYF. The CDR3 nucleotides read TGTGCCAGTAGTCCGAGGACAGGGGGCGATGGGGAGACCCAGTACTTC.

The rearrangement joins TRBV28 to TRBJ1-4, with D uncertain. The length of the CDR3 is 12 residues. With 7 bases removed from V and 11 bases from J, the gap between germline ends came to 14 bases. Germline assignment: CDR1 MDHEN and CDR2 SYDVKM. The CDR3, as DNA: TGTGCCAGCACCCCTTCCAGAGGGAAACTGTTTTTT. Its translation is CASTPSRGKLFF.

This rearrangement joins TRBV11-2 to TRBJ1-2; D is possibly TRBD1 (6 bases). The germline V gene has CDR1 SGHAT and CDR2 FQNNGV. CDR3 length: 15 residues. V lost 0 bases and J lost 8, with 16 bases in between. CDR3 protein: CASSLDWGPFGGYTF. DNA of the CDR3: TGTGCCAGCAGCTTAGATTGGGGGCCCTTTGGAGGCTACACCTTC. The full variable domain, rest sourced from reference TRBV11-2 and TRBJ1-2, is EAGVAQSPRYKIIEKRQSVAFWCNPISGHATLYWYQQILGQGPKLLIQFQNNGVVDDSQLPKDRFSAERLKGVDSTLKIQPAKLEDSAVYLCASSLDWGPFGGYTFGSGTRLTVV.

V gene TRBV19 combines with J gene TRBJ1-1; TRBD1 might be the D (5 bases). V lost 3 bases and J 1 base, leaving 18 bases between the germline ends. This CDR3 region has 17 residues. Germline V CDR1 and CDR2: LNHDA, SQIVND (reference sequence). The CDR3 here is CASSILLFPGGNTEAFF. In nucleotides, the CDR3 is TGTGCCAGTAGTATTCTACTTTTCCCCGGGGGGAACACTGAAGCTTTCTTT.

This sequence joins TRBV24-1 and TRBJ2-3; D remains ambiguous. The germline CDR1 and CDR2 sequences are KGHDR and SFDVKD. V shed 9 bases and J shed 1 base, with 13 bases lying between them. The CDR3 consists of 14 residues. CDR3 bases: TGTGCCACCCGGCCGGGTACGGGCACAGATACGCAGTATTTT. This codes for CATRPGTGTDTQYF.

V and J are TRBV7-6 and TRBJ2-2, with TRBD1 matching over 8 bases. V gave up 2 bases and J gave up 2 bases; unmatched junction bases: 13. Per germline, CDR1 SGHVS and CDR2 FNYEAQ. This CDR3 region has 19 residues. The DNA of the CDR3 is TGTGCCAGCAGCTTATGGGCAGGGGGCCCGCTAATTAACACCGGGGAGCTGTTTTTT. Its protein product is CASSLWAGGPLINTGELFF.

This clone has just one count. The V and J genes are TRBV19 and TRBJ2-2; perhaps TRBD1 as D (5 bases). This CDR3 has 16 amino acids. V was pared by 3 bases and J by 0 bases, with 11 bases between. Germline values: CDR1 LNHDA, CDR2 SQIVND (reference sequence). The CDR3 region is CASSMWQGSNTGELFF. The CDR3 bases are TGTGCCAGTAGTATGTGGCAGGGTTCGAACACCGGGGAGCTGTTTTTT.

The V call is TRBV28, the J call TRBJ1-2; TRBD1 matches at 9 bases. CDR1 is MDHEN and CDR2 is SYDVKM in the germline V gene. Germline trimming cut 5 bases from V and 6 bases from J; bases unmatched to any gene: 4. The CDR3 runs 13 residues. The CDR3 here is CASSVQGADGYTF. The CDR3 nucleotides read TGTGCCAGCAGTGTACAGGGGGCAGATGGCTACACCTTC.

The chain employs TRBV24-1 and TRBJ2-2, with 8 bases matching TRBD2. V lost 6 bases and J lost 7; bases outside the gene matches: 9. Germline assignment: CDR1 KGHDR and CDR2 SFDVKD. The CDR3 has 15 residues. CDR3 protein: CATSSNGRDVGELFF. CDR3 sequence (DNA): TGTGCCACCAGTTCCAACGGGAGGGATGTCGGGGAGCTGTTTTTT.

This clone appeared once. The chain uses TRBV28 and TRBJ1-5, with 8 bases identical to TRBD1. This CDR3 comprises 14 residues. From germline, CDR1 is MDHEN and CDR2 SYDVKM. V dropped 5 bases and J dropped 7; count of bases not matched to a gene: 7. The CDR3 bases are TGTGCCAGCAGTATCGACAGGGGCCGCCAGCCCCAGCATTTT. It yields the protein CASSIDRGRQPQHF.